These 8 T cell receptor beta chains share one sample of origin, sequenced in a study of blood T cell repertoires in COVID-19. Assay: immunoSEQ multiplex PCR; the TCRdb copy retains only in-frame clones and omits some. Among 15,000 to 20,000 clones listed, nearly 90% were seen once. Sequences were obtained from peripheral blood. The receptors stem from a human donor in a cohort sampled during active COVID-19.

The chain uses TRBV7-2 and TRBJ2-3; D unresolved. V lost 5 bases and J lost 6, with 6 bases in between. CDR3 length: 11 amino acids. Germline V lookup: CDR1 SGHTA, CDR2 FQGNSA. The chain's CDR3 is CASSPFDTQYF. The CDR3 DNA reads as TGTGCCAGCAGCCCCTTTGATACGCAGTATTTT.

The V and J genes are TRBV2 and TRBJ2-3; 7 bases are shared with TRBD1. This CDR3 is 15 amino acids long. Germline V lookup: CDR1 SNHLY, CDR2 FYNNEI. After removal of 9 bases from V and 4 bases from J, the junction contained 13 bases not matched to a gene. The CDR3 DNA is TGTGCCAGTAAGCCGGGACAGAGTGTCGCAGATACGCAGTATTTT. Amino acid sequence: CASKPGQSVADTQYF.

The chain recombines TRBV11-2 with TRBJ2-7, with TRBD2 matching 15 bases. V shed 0 bases, J shed 3 bases, and the junction held 3 bases outside the gene matches. Per the germline V gene, CDR1 is SGHAT and CDR2 is FQNNGV. This CDR3 region has 17 residues. The DNA of the CDR3 is TGTGCCAGCAGCTTAGATCGGGGACTAGCGGGGGGCTACGAGCAGTACTTC. This encodes CASSLDRGLAGGYEQYF.

This chain joins TRBV12-3 or TRBV12-4 and TRBJ1-4; 7 bases line up with TRBD1. Trimming took 5 bases from V and 8 from J; bases not matched to a gene: 5. This CDR3 is 13 amino acids long. The CDR3, as DNA: TGTGCCAGCAGTACAGGGGTCGGCGAAAAACTGTTTTTT. As protein: CASSTGVGEKLFF.

This clone was observed a single time. The chain employs TRBV27 and TRBJ2-3; D not certain. Germline values: CDR1 MNHEY, CDR2 SMNVEV (reference sequence). CDR3 length: 13 amino acids. V was shortened by 7 bases and J by 0 bases, with 8 bases between the two germline ends. CDR3 loop: CASTRRSTDTQYF. The CDR3, as DNA: TGTGCCAGCACCCGCAGGAGCACAGATACGCAGTATTTT.

The chain has TRBV21-1 and TRBJ2-7; TRBD2 was called by the table and not checked on the DNA. TRBV21-1 is a pseudogene segment. CDR3 length equals 13 residues. In nucleotides, the CDR3 is TGTGCCAGCAGCAAATGGGGGGACGGTGGTAGGTACTTC. As protein: CASSKWGDGGRYF.

By share of the sample, this clone is medium-sized. The V gene is TRBV5-5, the J gene TRBJ1-6; D is ambiguous. V lost 0 bases and J 7 bases, leaving 11 bases between the germline ends. This CDR3 contains 15 residues. Germline CDR1 and CDR2: SGHKS and YYEKEE (reference sequence). The CDR3 DNA reads as TGTGCCAGCAGCTTGGCTCACGGAGGGAATTCACCCCTCCACTTT. It codes for CASSLAHGGNSPLHF.

The chain uses TRBV5-1 and TRBJ2-1; D perhaps matches TRBD1 (6 bases). CDR1 SGHRS and CDR2 YFSETQ come from the germline V gene. This CDR3 has 14 amino acids. V gave up 0 bases and J gave up 9 bases, with 13 bases separating them. The CDR3 DNA reads as TGCGCCAGCAGCTTGGGGACAGAGGGTAGTGAGCAGTTCTTC. It yields the protein CASSLGTEGSEQFF.